This TCR beta chain emerged from a study of cytomegalovirus exposure and HLA in healthy donors. The V gene's germline CDR1 is MNHEY and CDR2 SMNVEV (reference sequence). Trimming took 6 bases from V and 2 from J, leaving 8 bases between them. The CDR3 totals 13 residues. This clone was counted a single time. Antigen unknown. The study's findings and limits: Common viral pathogens were later found to be apparently linked to several of the most significant clusters. HLA allele associations emerged for about 16,000 TCR beta sequences in a later analysis, at 0.05 false discovery rate. In a later analysis, TCR association rates varied by HLA locus: DRB1 most, HLA-C fewest.

With 60 Vbeta and 13 Jbeta primers, the PCR was carried out. In the authors' methods: Later analysis identified around 85 million unique TCR beta chains, 10 million to 12 million shared. This table comes from immunoSEQ multiplex PCR, and its TCRdb copy is limited to in-frame clones, with some not included. The V and J calls and clone size are taken from that table; D and trimming were inferred from the DNA. There are 120,000 to 150,000 clones in the sample; 82% occur only once, and roughly 3.1% lies in the top ten. This TCR derives from a man aged 18 to 30 in good health and CMV-seropositive. Sequenced: PBMCs. The gene calls are TRBV27 and TRBJ1-3, with unresolved D. The CDR3 spells CASRSSPGNTIYF. In DNA, the CDR3 is TGTGCCAGCAGAAGTAGCCCTGGAAACACCATATATTTT.